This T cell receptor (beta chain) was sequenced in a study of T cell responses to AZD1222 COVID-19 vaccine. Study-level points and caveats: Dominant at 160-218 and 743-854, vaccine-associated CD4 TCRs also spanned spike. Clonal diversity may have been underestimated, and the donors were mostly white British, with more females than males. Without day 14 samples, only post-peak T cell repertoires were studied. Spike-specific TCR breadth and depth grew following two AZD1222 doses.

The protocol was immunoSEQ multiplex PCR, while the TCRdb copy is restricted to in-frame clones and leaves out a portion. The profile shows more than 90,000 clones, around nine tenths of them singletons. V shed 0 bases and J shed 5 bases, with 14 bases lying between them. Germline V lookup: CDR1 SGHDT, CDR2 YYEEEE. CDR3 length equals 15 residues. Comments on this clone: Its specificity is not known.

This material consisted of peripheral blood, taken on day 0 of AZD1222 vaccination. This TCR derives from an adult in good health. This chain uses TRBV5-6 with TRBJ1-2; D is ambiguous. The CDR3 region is CASSLVLQTKYGYTF. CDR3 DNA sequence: TGTGCCAGCAGCTTGGTGTTACAGACCAAATATGGCTACACCTTC.